What follows are 23 T cell receptor beta chains derived from one specimen sequenced in a study of T-cell reconstitution after alpha-beta-depleted transplantation in children. Unique molecular identifiers were used in preparing the TCRbeta library. TCRdb independently ran MiXCR on the PCR reads; one entry per CDR3 protein. Of 500,000 or so distinct CDR3 sequences in the sample, 30% to 35% were seen once. Sequencing was performed on PBMCs from the stem cell graft donor, taken from the stem cell graft. The receptor set was obtained from a human donor who donated a stem cell graft to a child with aplastic anemia.

The table lists this clonotype with a few counts. V gene TRBV2 combines with J gene TRBJ1-5, with unresolved D. The V gene's germline CDR1 is SNHLY and CDR2 FYNNEI. The CDR3 is 15 amino acids. V lost 3 bases and J lost 0, with 9 bases in between. The CDR3 DNA reads as TGTGCCAGCAGTGACTCAGGATATAGCAATCAGCCCCAGCATTTT. Its translation: CASSDSGYSNQPQHF.

This chain links TRBV29-1 with TRBJ2-2, with 9 bases fitting TRBD1. Germline values: CDR1 SQVTM, CDR2 ANQGSEA. The CDR3 spans 17 residues. J lost 2 bases, V lost 4 bases, and 11 bases had no gene match. The CDR3 DNA reads as TGCAGCGTTGGCCCTGCTCCGGGACAGGGAAACACCGGGGAGCTGTTTTTT. This codes for CSVGPAPGQGNTGELFF.

The CDR3 DNA reads TGTGCCAGCAGCTTAGCCGGGAAGAACTATGGCTACACCTTC. Translating it yields CASSLAGKNYGYTF. This chain connects TRBV7-2 to TRBJ1-2; D is ambiguous. CDR3 length: 14 residues. V was clipped by 0 bases and J by 2 bases, with 7 bases between them. Germline V gives CDR1 SGHTA, CDR2 FQGNSA.

This clonotype was found a few times. V is TRBV6-4 and J is TRBJ2-7, with a tentative D call TRBD2 (6 bases). Germline loops: CDR1 MRHNA, CDR2 SNTAGT. The CDR3 totals 15 residues. V was pared by 3 bases and J by 0 bases, with 12 bases between. CDR3 in DNA: TGTGCCAGCAGTGAGGACTACCTTACCTCCTACGAGCAGTACTTC. As protein: CASSEDYLTSYEQYF.

The rearrangement joins TRBV5-5 to TRBJ1-1; no firm D call. This CDR3 has 14 residues. Germline values: CDR1 SGHKS, CDR2 YYEKEE (reference sequence). Trimming took 2 bases from V and 1 from J, leaving 9 bases between them. Written as DNA, the CDR3 is TGTGCCAGCAGCTTTCACAGTGGGAACACTGAAGCTTTCTTT. Protein sequence: CASSFHSGNTEAFF.

Only a few counts were recorded for this clonotype. J is TRBJ2-3 and V is TRBV20-1; D not certain. Per germline, CDR1 DFQATT and CDR2 SNEGSKA (reference sequence). The CDR3 has 16 residues. V dropped 0 bases and J dropped 0 bases, with 13 bases sitting between them. The CDR3 region is CSARDLRETSTDTQYF. CDR3 bases: TGCAGTGCTAGAGATCTTAGGGAAACTAGCACAGATACGCAGTATTTT.

This chain uses TRBV30 with TRBJ1-6; unclear D gene. Looked up from germline, CDR1 is GTSNPN and CDR2 is SVGIG (reference sequence). The CDR3 runs 14 residues. V dropped 1 base and J dropped 11 bases, with 15 bases sitting between them. The CDR3 coding sequence is TGTGCCTGGAGTGACCATCCACTCAGTCCACCCCTCCACTTT. Translating it yields CAWSDHPLSPPLHF.

In its sample, this clonotype was seen a few times. This sequence joins TRBV7-9 and TRBJ2-3, with 8 positions matching TRBD1. In germline, CDR1 is SEHNR, CDR2 FQNEAQ (reference sequence). V lost 3 bases, J lost 0 bases, and 2 bases stayed unmatched. This CDR3 spans 15 amino acids. CDR3 in amino acids: CASSLTGVSTDTQYF. For the CDR3, the DNA is TGTGCCAGCAGCTTGACAGGGGTTAGCACAGATACGCAGTATTTT.

The CDR3 DNA is TGCGCCAGCAGCTCCGGGCCCACAGATTATTACGAAGAGACCCAGTACTTC. Protein sequence: CASSSGPTDYYEETQYF. J is TRBJ2-5 and V is TRBV5-1; D unclear. This CDR3 has 17 residues. Per germline, CDR1 SGHRS and CDR2 YFSETQ. V dropped 3 bases and J dropped 3 bases, with 21 bases sitting between them.

The V call is TRBV25-1, the J call TRBJ1-5; D possibly corresponds to TRBD1 (6 bases). The CDR3 spans 15 residues. Germline loops: CDR1 MGHDK, CDR2 SYGVNS. Trimming stripped 1 base from V and 4 bases from J, with 11 bases between. The CDR3 region has the DNA TGTGCCAGCAGTGAATCGTCACAGGGAAATCAGCCCCAGCATTTT. This codes for CASSESSQGNQPQHF.

This clonotype was picked up a small number of times. The chain couples TRBV12-3 or TRBV12-4 to TRBJ1-2, with 8 nucleotides matching TRBD1. J lost 5 bases, V lost 6 bases, and 8 bases had no gene match. This CDR3 is built from 14 residues. The CDR3 here is CASSKDRGFYGYTF. The CDR3 DNA reads TGTGCCAGCAGCAAAGACAGGGGTTTTTATGGCTACACCTTC.

The chain joins TRBV18 to TRBJ2-5, with D possibly matching TRBD2 (5 bases). V lost 2 bases and J 2 bases, leaving 9 bases between the germline ends. The CDR3 runs 14 residues. Germline CDR1 reads KGHSH; CDR2 reads LQKENI. In DNA, the CDR3 is TGTGCCAGCTCACCATTCGGGGTTCAAGAGACCCAGTACTTC. This gives the protein CASSPFGVQETQYF. The whole variable domain, filled in from reference TRBV18 and TRBJ2-5, reads NAGVMQNPRHLVRRRGQEARLRCSPMKGHSHVYWYRQLPEEGLKFMVYLQKENIIDESGMPKERFSAEFPKEGPSILRIQQVVRGDSAAYFCASSPFGVQETQYFGPGTRLLVL.

This clonotype was recorded a few times. The V and J genes are TRBV7-2 and TRBJ1-5, with D unresolved. The CDR3 is 12 residues long. Germline CDR1 reads SGHTA; CDR2 reads FQGNSA. Trimming removed 5 bases at V and 3 bases at J, with 5 bases between. The CDR3 protein is CASSHYNQPQHF. CDR3 nucleotide sequence: TGTGCCAGCAGCCACTACAATCAGCCCCAGCATTTT.

This clonotype was counted a few times. The chain carries TRBV9 and TRBJ1-2; 8 bases match TRBD1. This CDR3 contains 15 residues. CDR1 is SGDLS and CDR2 is YYNGEE in the germline V gene. Germline trimming cut 3 bases from V and 5 bases from J; bases unmatched to any gene: 9. DNA of the CDR3: TGTGCCAGCAGCGACCTAAACCAGGGGGCTTATGGCTACACCTTC. Its protein is CASSDLNQGAYGYTF.

This clonotype has more than one count but fewer than ten. The V gene is TRBV4-3, the J gene TRBJ1-5; D is unresolved. Trimming pared 0 bases from V and 7 bases from J, leaving 16 bases between. Looked up from germline, CDR1 is LGHNA and CDR2 is YSLEER. This CDR3 spans 16 amino acids. The CDR3, as DNA: TGCGCCAGCAGCCAAGATTGGCGGGTCCCAGGCCAGCCCCAGCATTTT. It is translated as CASSQDWRVPGQPQHF.

The chain is built from TRBV5-5 and TRBJ2-1; no reliable D call. V lost 2 bases to trimming and J lost 10 bases, with 10 bases between them. The CDR3 totals 12 residues. Germline values: CDR1 SGHKS, CDR2 YYEKEE (reference sequence). The CDR3 here is CASSLQQSEQFF. The CDR3 DNA is TGTGCCAGCAGCTTACAGCAGTCAGAGCAGTTCTTC.

This sequence joins TRBV3-1 and TRBJ1-2; the match to TRBD1 covers 7 bases. Trimming at V came to 3 bases and at J to 7 bases, leaving 8 bases not matched to a gene. CDR1 is LGHDT and CDR2 is YNNKEL in the germline V gene (reference sequence). This CDR3 has 14 residues. The CDR3 protein is CASSHPRGETGYTF. DNA of the CDR3: TGTGCCAGCAGCCATCCCAGGGGGGAAACTGGCTACACCTTC.

This clonotype was seen a handful of times. V and J are TRBV10-3 and TRBJ2-1; D is undetermined. The CDR3 contains 12 residues. CDR1 ENHRY and CDR2 SYGVKD come from the germline V gene. Trimming cost V 1 base and J 7 bases, with 5 bases left between them. CDR3 region: CAISELGNEQFF. CDR3 nucleotide sequence: TGTGCCATCAGTGAGTTGGGGAATGAGCAGTTCTTC.

This clonotype was seen more than once but under ten times. This sequence joins TRBV7-9 and TRBJ1-4; D is perhaps TRBD1 (6 bases). This CDR3 is 14 amino acids long. CDR1 SEHNR and CDR2 FQNEAQ come from the germline V gene (reference sequence). Trimming pared 5 bases from V and 3 bases from J, leaving 10 bases between. In DNA, the CDR3 is TGTGCCAGCAGCATACAGGGCCCTAATGAAAAACTGTTTTTT. It specifies CASSIQGPNEKLFF.

V gene TRBV7-8 combines with J gene TRBJ2-1; D is uncertain. The CDR3 consists of 11 residues. Deletions cut 5 bases from V and 10 bases from J, with 9 bases between. CDR1 is SGHVS and CDR2 is FQNEAQ in the germline V gene. DNA of the CDR3: TGTGCCAGCAGCATATATGGGGAGCAGTTCTTC. Protein sequence: CASSIYGEQFF.

V gene TRBV12-3 or TRBV12-4 combines with J gene TRBJ2-1, with TRBD2 identical over 12 bases. After removal of 6 bases from V and 8 bases from J, the junction contained 8 bases not matched to a gene. The CDR3 has 15 residues. CDR3 DNA: TGTGCCAGCAGGACTAGCGGGAGCCCCAGGGATGAGCAGTTCTTC. Residues: CASRTSGSPRDEQFF.

The rearrangement uses TRBV18 and TRBJ1-1; D remains ambiguous. The ends were cut back, 2 bases at V and 7 bases at J, with 8 bases in the middle. Germline V gene data show CDR1 as KGHSH and CDR2 as LQKENI. CDR3 length: 12 residues. CDR3 loop: CASSPGSGEAFF. CDR3 sequence (DNA): TGTGCCAGCTCACCAGGGAGTGGTGAAGCTTTCTTT.

The genes are TRBV20-1 and TRBJ1-5, with 9 bases fitting TRBD1. V trimming: 5 bases; J trimming: 6 bases; junction bases outside the gene matches: 8. The CDR3 consists of 14 residues. The germline CDR1 and CDR2 sequences are DFQATT and SNEGSKA (reference sequence). The CDR3 sequence is CSAPSTGGSQPQHF. DNA for the CDR3: TGCAGTGCTCCAAGCACAGGGGGCTCTCAGCCCCAGCATTTT.